This TCR beta chain was captured by sequencing in a study of glioma-infiltrating T cells after dendritic cell vaccination. Study summary: Samples are from glioblastoma patients in Phase I and II dendritic cell vaccine trials.

The method was immunoSEQ multiplex PCR; TCRdb's version includes in-frame clones alone and lacks a portion of them. This table has roughly 60,000 clones, about 86% appearing once. Noted time point: after dendritic cell vaccination, including at tumor progression/relapse. Germline assignment: CDR1 ENHRY and CDR2 SYGVKD. The CDR3 extends over 13 amino acids. Trimming took 3 bases from V and 4 from J, leaving 10 bases between them. This TCR was recovered from a human donor with glioblastoma. The chain has TRBV10-3 and TRBJ2-7, with D possibly TRBD1 on 6 matching bases. Specimen: blood, collected after dendritic cell vaccination. This chain's CDR3 is CAISDRGRYEQYF. The CDR3 nucleotides are TGTGCCATCAGTGACAGGGGTAGGTACGAGCAGTACTTC.